The present T cell receptor (beta chain) was sequenced within a study of cytomegalovirus exposure and HLA in healthy donors. This PCR relied on a set of 60 Vbeta primers and 13 Jbeta primers. Using immunoSEQ multiplex PCR, the repertoire was profiled, and TCRdb retains in-frame clones only, with some absent. The sample comprises approximately 110,000 clones, roughly three quarters of which are singletons, and 2.5% to 3.5% rests with the top ten. This sequence originates from a young woman in good health and CMV-seropositive. Input material: PBMCs.

CDR3 DNA: TGTGCCAGCAGGCCGCCAGGGGACACTGAAGCTTTCTTT. It codes for CASRPPGDTEAFF. This chain links TRBV28 with TRBJ1-1, with a tentative D call TRBD1 (6 bases). There are 13 residues in the CDR3. Trimming took 6 bases from V and 3 from J, leaving 11 bases between them. CDR1 and CDR2 (germline): MDHEN, SYDVKM.